What follows is one TCR beta chain and its context. Germline V lookup: CDR1 SGDLS, CDR2 YYNGEE. This CDR3 comprises 16 residues. This sample is drawn from a study of T cells expressing NK-cell markers. Study overall: Eight donors were sequenced, seven testing HCMV-seropositive and one testing seronegative.

TCR beta libraries carry UMIs added by 5'RACE template switching. TCRdb processed the 5' RACE reads again and assigns one entry to each CDR3 protein, with no DNA. This table holds some 500,000 distinct CDR3 sequences. Sequencing was carried out using blood T cells: a sorted CD56 or NKG2C T cell subset, CD4+ or CD8+ T cells, or bulk PBMC T cells (not recorded which). This sequence was found in a woman aged 45-60 years in good health. The rearrangement uses TRBV9 and TRBJ2-5; TCRdb indicates TRBD2, and absent DNA this call remains unverified. CDR3 sequence reads: CASSAPGSSGKETQYF.